What follows are 30 T cell receptor beta chains derived from one specimen sequenced in a study of T-cell memory formation after mild COVID-19. TCRdb reanalysed the 5' RACE reads using MiXCR and keeps one entry per CDR3 protein. The profile shows around 450,000 distinct CDR3 sequences, about 19% of them singletons. Sequences were obtained from PBMCs or a T cell subset sorted from them (not recorded which). The receptors shown here come from an adult woman who had mild COVID-19 (a few samples of this study predate the infection). Cell type and time point are not known.

This clonotype was seen a handful of times. The rearrangement uses TRBV12-3 or TRBV12-4 and TRBJ2-6; D is undetermined. The CDR3 covers 15 residues. With 7 bases removed from V and 2 bases from J, the gap between germline ends came to 12 bases. The CDR3 DNA reads as TGTGCCAGCACCTCCCTGGCTACTGGGGCCAACGTCCTGACTTTC. Translated, it gives CASTSLATGANVLTF.

V and J are TRBV7-2 and TRBJ2-7; 8 positions agree with TRBD2. The CDR3 is 16 residues long. Germline V CDR1 and CDR2: SGHTA, FQGNSA. V dropped 4 bases and J dropped 2; count of bases not matched to a gene: 10. CDR3 DNA sequence: TGTGCCAGCAGCTCACCGGCTGGCGGGGGGACCTACGAGCAGTACTTC. The encoded protein is CASSSPAGGGTYEQYF.

The chain couples TRBV20-1 to TRBJ2-5, with TRBD2 identical over 9 bases. Trimming removed 2 bases from V and 4 bases from J; junction bases left unmatched: 14. CDR3 length: 17 amino acids. Looked up from germline, CDR1 is DFQATT and CDR2 is SNEGSKA (reference sequence). The CDR3 nucleotides are TGCAGTGCTAGATCTCCGGGACTAGCAGGAGGGGTAGAGACCCAGTACTTC. Protein product: CSARSPGLAGGVETQYF.

The V gene is TRBV3-1, the J gene TRBJ1-1; 10 positions match TRBD1. Germline lookup yields CDR1 LGHDT and CDR2 YNNKEL (reference sequence). V dropped 6 bases and J dropped 3; count of bases not matched to a gene: 4. The length of the CDR3 is 14 residues. This CDR3 reads CASSRQGAYTEAFF. In DNA, the CDR3 is TGTGCCAGCAGTCGACAGGGGGCCTACACTGAAGCTTTCTTT.

The sample holds a few counts of this clonotype. The rearrangement links TRBV6-5 to TRBJ2-3, with 8 bases matching TRBD2. This CDR3 is built from 13 residues. V dropped 6 bases and J dropped 6; count of bases not matched to a gene: 5. CDR1 MNHEY and CDR2 SVGAGI come from the germline V gene. The CDR3 region is CASRGLGRDTQYF. CDR3 DNA: TGTGCCAGCAGGGGACTAGGGAGGGATACGCAGTATTTT.

This chain uses TRBV5-4 with TRBJ2-2, with TRBD2 matching 13 bases. From germline, CDR1 is SGHNT and CDR2 YYREEE (reference sequence). CDR3 length: 21 residues. The trim removed 4 bases at V and 4 bases at J, leaving 19 bases unmatched. CDR3 protein: CASSPPPRGPWTSGSTGELFF. As DNA, the CDR3 is TGTGCCAGCAGCCCACCCCCGAGGGGTCCCTGGACTAGCGGGAGCACCGGGGAGCTGTTTTTT.

The chain recombines TRBV14 with TRBJ1-2; the match to TRBD1 covers 7 bases. The CDR3 spans 14 residues. Germline V gene data show CDR1 as SGHDN and CDR2 as FVKESK. V trimming: 4 bases; J trimming: 4 bases; junction bases outside the gene matches: 6. In DNA, the CDR3 is TGTGCCAGCAGCCGCCCAGGGGGAGGCTATGGCTACACCTTC. Its protein is CASSRPGGGYGYTF.

The gene calls are TRBV5-1 and TRBJ2-1; possibly TRBD2 for D (6 bases). Per germline, CDR1 SGHRS and CDR2 YFSETQ. The CDR3 has 18 amino acids. V dropped 0 bases and J dropped 2 bases, with 18 bases sitting between them. The CDR3 reads CASSLGPSSKRAYNEQFF. The CDR3 DNA follows: TGCGCCAGCAGCTTGGGCCCCTCGTCTAAGCGGGCCTACAATGAGCAGTTCTTC.

This clonotype occurred many times. The chain couples TRBV7-8 to TRBJ2-3; D is uncertain. The CDR3 consists of 13 residues. Trimming left V 5 bases short and J 2 bases short, with 8 bases between. Germline assignment: CDR1 SGHVS and CDR2 FQNEAQ. The CDR3 sequence: CASSQDFTDTQYF. The DNA for the CDR3 is TGTGCCAGCAGCCAGGATTTCACAGATACGCAGTATTTT.

The chain joins TRBV7-2 to TRBJ2-3; 15 bases match TRBD2. In germline, CDR1 is SGHTA, CDR2 FQGNSA. V lost 4 bases, J lost 2 bases, and 4 bases stayed unmatched. The CDR3 consists of 17 residues. The CDR3 reads CASSSGLAGGATDTQYF. The CDR3 DNA is TGTGCCAGCAGCTCAGGACTAGCGGGAGGGGCCACAGATACGCAGTATTTT.

The chain has TRBV7-4 and TRBJ2-4; possible D gene TRBD2, 5 bases. Germline V gene lookup returns CDR1 SGHVT and CDR2 SQSDAQ. Between the trimmed V and J ends, which lost 5 bases and 2 bases, there was a span of 19 bases. This CDR3 contains 17 residues. In nucleotides, the CDR3 is TGTGCCAGCAGCGCCCCTAGGACCACTAGATCCAAAAACATTCAGTACTTC. Its translation: CASSAPRTTRSKNIQYF.

This chain uses TRBV12-3 or TRBV12-4 with TRBJ1-6, with 7 nucleotides matching TRBD1. V trimming: 6 bases; J trimming: 9 bases; junction bases outside the gene matches: 11. The CDR3 contains 15 residues. The DNA for the CDR3 is TGTGCCAGCAGCCCAACACAGGGGACCTTTTCACCCCTCCACTTT. Protein sequence: CASSPTQGTFSPLHF.

The chain employs TRBV19 and TRBJ2-1, with 8 bases fitting TRBD1. V dropped 3 bases and J dropped 8; count of bases not matched to a gene: 9. This CDR3 is 15 amino acids long. Looked up from germline, CDR1 is LNHDA and CDR2 is SQIVND (reference sequence). In DNA, the CDR3 is TGTGCCAGTAGTATGGGACAGGTTACGACGGATGAGCAGTTCTTC. Its protein is CASSMGQVTTDEQFF.

V usage is TRBV18 and J usage is TRBJ2-7, with 10 bases fitting TRBD1. Germline CDR1 is KGHSH and CDR2 is LQKENI. Germline trimming cut 3 bases from V and 4 bases from J; bases unmatched to any gene: 6. The CDR3 covers 15 residues. The CDR3 protein is CASSPAGQGVYEQYF. In nucleotides, the CDR3 is TGTGCCAGCTCACCTGCTGGACAGGGGGTATACGAGCAGTACTTC.

The V call is TRBV18, the J call TRBJ2-7; D is possibly TRBD1 (5 bases). Trimming removed 1 base at V and 1 base at J, with 14 bases between. From germline, CDR1 is KGHSH and CDR2 LQKENI. The CDR3 spans 16 residues. Written as DNA, the CDR3 is TGTGCCAGCTCACCACAGACAGTGGGCCGATCCTACGAGCAGTACTTC. Translation: CASSPQTVGRSYEQYF.

In this sample, this clonotype turned up a few times. This chain's CDR3 is CASSSWAQETQYF. CDR3 in DNA: TGTGCCAGCAGTTCCTGGGCCCAAGAGACCCAGTACTTC. The rearrangement joins TRBV27 to TRBJ2-5; D uncertain. From germline, CDR1 is MNHEY and CDR2 SMNVEV (reference sequence). V was pared by 4 bases and J by 1 base, with 7 bases between. This CDR3 is 13 amino acids long.

The chain uses TRBV7-2 and TRBJ2-7; the match to TRBD1 covers 8 bases. V dropped 5 bases and J dropped 3; count of bases not matched to a gene: 6. The V gene's germline CDR1 is SGHTA and CDR2 FQGNSA. This CDR3 has 14 residues. The CDR3 region is CASSPYRGDYEQYF. For the CDR3, the DNA is TGTGCCAGCAGCCCTTACAGGGGGGACTACGAGCAGTACTTC.

This clonotype was counted ten times or more. This sequence joins TRBV20-1 and TRBJ2-7; D may be TRBD1 or TRBD2 (5 bases each). The CDR3 length is 13 residues. The ends were cut back, 4 bases at V and 3 bases at J, with 13 bases in the middle. Germline V lookup: CDR1 DFQATT, CDR2 SNEGSKA (reference sequence). The CDR3 nucleotides are TGCAGTGCTACGGGACGCAACCACTACGAGCAGTACTTC. Translated, it gives CSATGRNHYEQYF.

The rearrangement uses TRBV6-2 or TRBV6-3 and TRBJ2-3, with D unclear. From germline, CDR1 is MNHEY and CDR2 SVGEGT. V was cut by 5 bases and J by 9 bases, with 15 bases left in between. This CDR3 contains 13 residues. The CDR3 sequence: CASSPTPGLTQYF. The CDR3 DNA reads as TGTGCCAGCAGTCCAACCCCGGGCTTAACGCAGTATTTT.

The CDR3 spells CASSLAVVPKYQETQYF. The CDR3 nucleotides are TGTGCCAGCAGCTTGGCCGTAGTACCTAAGTACCAAGAGACCCAGTACTTC. This sequence joins TRBV5-6 and TRBJ2-5; D gene uncertain. The CDR3 is 17 residues long. V was shortened by 0 bases and J by 0 bases, with 15 bases between the two germline ends. CDR1 SGHDT and CDR2 YYEEEE come from the germline V gene.

This chain joins TRBV14 and TRBJ1-1, with TRBD1 as a possible D gene (5 bases). The length of the CDR3 is 14 residues. CDR1 SGHDN and CDR2 FVKESK come from the germline V gene. Trimming took 4 bases from V and 4 from J, leaving 13 bases between them. The CDR3 loop reads CASSPRVQGTEAFF. CDR3 DNA: TGTGCCAGCAGCCCGCGCGTGCAGGGCACTGAAGCTTTCTTT. The variable domain in full, completed from reference TRBV14 and TRBJ1-1, reads EAGVTQFPSHSVIEKGQTVTLRCDPISGHDNLYWYRRVMGKEIKFLLHFVKESKQDESGMPNNRFLAERTGGTYSTLKVQPAELEDSGVYFCASSPRVQGTEAFFGQGTRLTVV.

The V and J genes are TRBV2 and TRBJ2-7; D is perhaps TRBD1 or TRBD2 (5 bases each). CDR1 and CDR2 from the germline V gene are SNHLY and FYNNEI. The V gene lost 5 bases and the J gene lost 0 bases, with 14 bases spanning the gap. The CDR3 contains 15 residues. In DNA form, the CDR3 reads TGTGCCAGCAGTTATGGGGGTTTAAGCTCCTACGAGCAGTACTTC. This sequence encodes CASSYGGLSSYEQYF.

This clonotype turned up a few times. One end of the junction varies from germline; a read error may be responsible. This chain links TRBV6-6 with TRBJ1-1, with TRBD1 matching over 9 bases. This CDR3 region has 13 residues. Germline-derived CDR1 and CDR2 are MNHNY and SVGAGI (reference sequence). CDR3 coding DNA: TGTGCCAGCAGTTCGGGACAGGGATGGACCCCGGGCTTT. It specifies CASSSGQGWTPGF.

This clonotype has just a few counts. The V call is TRBV3-1, the J call TRBJ1-1; D call uncertain. Trimming removed 3 bases from V and 7 bases from J, with 12 bases in between. CDR3 length: 13 residues. Germline V CDR1 and CDR2: LGHDT, YNNKEL (reference sequence). The CDR3: CASSQGHTDEAFF. CDR3 DNA: TGTGCCAGCAGCCAGGGCCACACAGATGAAGCTTTCTTT.

The chain has TRBV11-2 and TRBJ2-7, with D possibly being TRBD1 or TRBD2 (5 bases each). Between the trimmed V and J ends, which lost 5 bases and 7 bases, there was a span of 21 bases. Per germline, CDR1 SGHAT and CDR2 FQNNGV. CDR3 length: 15 residues. The CDR3 nucleotides are TGTGCCAGCAGCCTGGGGCTGGCTAGCCCTCTGGAGCAGTACTTC. Translated, it gives CASSLGLASPLEQYF.

This clonotype turned up a few times. The chain uses TRBV5-1 and TRBJ1-6, with D possibly matching TRBD1 (6 bases). The CDR3 covers 16 residues. The germline gives CDR1 SGHRS, CDR2 YFSETQ. V lost 1 base to trimming and J lost 4 bases, with 12 bases between them. As DNA, the CDR3 is TGCGCCAGCAGCTTGACCTTTGGACAGTATAATTCACCCCTCCACTTT. Residues: CASSLTFGQYNSPLHF.

This clonotype appeared a single time. V usage is TRBV20-1 and J usage is TRBJ1-6; 9 nucleotides agree with TRBD1. Germline-derived CDR1 and CDR2 are DFQATT and SNEGSKA (reference sequence). V dropped 0 bases and J dropped 6; count of bases not matched to a gene: 15. The CDR3 loop spans 19 amino acids. The CDR3 bases are TGCAGTGCTAGAGACTCAAACTCAGACAGGGGGGATGGTAATTCACCCCTCCACTTT. Translated, it gives CSARDSNSDRGDGNSPLHF.

This clonotype was picked up a small number of times. The gene calls are TRBV9 and TRBJ2-2; TRBD1 aligns across 9 bases. The CDR3 consists of 19 residues. V lost 0 bases and J lost 1; bases outside the gene matches: 10. The germline V gene encodes CDR1 SGDLS and CDR2 YYNGEE. The CDR3: CASSVEPPRGQGNTGELFF. The CDR3 nucleotides are TGTGCCAGCAGCGTAGAACCCCCTCGGGGACAGGGGAACACCGGGGAGCTGTTTTTT.

This CDR3 is CASSYRTGQAFF. The CDR3 nucleotides are TGTGCCAGCAGTTATCGGACAGGTCAAGCTTTCTTT. The genes are TRBV6-5 and TRBJ1-1; TRBD1 matches at 7 bases. In germline, CDR1 is MNHEY, CDR2 SVGAGI. The junction had 4 bases not matched to a gene; V was cut back by 3 bases and J by 9 bases. This CDR3 has 12 amino acids.

The rearrangement uses TRBV12-3 or TRBV12-4 and TRBJ1-1; D is unresolved. The CDR3 contains 13 residues. V lost 3 bases to trimming and J lost 4 bases, with 9 bases between them. The CDR3, as DNA: TGTGCCAGCAGTTTCAAAAAGAGCACTGAAGCTTTCTTT. This gives the protein CASSFKKSTEAFF.